These 32 T cell receptor beta chains originate from one sample sequenced in a study of Graves' ophthalmopathy and Graves' hyperthyroidism (dated by TCRdb to the late 2010s). Sequencing instrument: Illumina HiSeq 2000. For repertoire sequencing, TCR beta CDR3 regions were amplified from RNA transcripts. A first-round RT-PCR used HTBI primers with the Qiagen OneStep RT-PCR kit, followed by a second-round multiplex PCR, size selection and purification. The public reads were reprocessed in TCRdb via fastp at Q25 and MiXCR, keeping in-frame beta chains. Rows matching on CDR3 protein sequence are summarized as one entry with the most common DNA and genes. A total of hundreds of thousands of distinct CDR3 sequences appear in this sample, roughly 20% of them only once. The ten largest clones capture roughly 6.9% of the sample. The sample was peripheral blood. The receptors were sampled from a woman under 30 with stable Graves' hyperthyroidism. Some clones in this sample may be carry-over from other donors' samples. Donor details come from another sample of the same person, matched by shared clones.

This clonotype was seen many times. The rearrangement links TRBV5-4 to TRBJ2-7; no clear D. Trimming shortened V by 1 base and J by 7 bases, and 12 bases separated the two germline ends. The CDR3 is made up of 13 amino acids. Germline V gene data show CDR1 as SGHNT and CDR2 as YYREEE (reference sequence). The CDR3 DNA follows: TGTGCCAGCAGCTTGAGGGCTCATCGGGAGCAGTACTTC. Protein: CASSLRAHREQYF.

The sample holds many counts of this clonotype. V is TRBV6-5 and J is TRBJ1-5, with unresolved D. The V gene lost 0 bases and the J gene lost 4 bases, with 10 bases spanning the gap. In germline, CDR1 is MNHEY, CDR2 SVGAGI. The CDR3 is 15 amino acids. CDR3 protein: CASSYSNQPNQPQHF. CDR3 bases: TGTGCCAGCAGTTACTCGAACCAGCCTAATCAGCCCCAGCATTTT.

This sequence joins TRBV6-1 and TRBJ1-2; no reliable D call. Germline V CDR1 and CDR2: MNHNS, SASEGT. The CDR3 covers 16 residues. Trimming removed 2 bases at V and 0 bases at J, with 13 bases between. The CDR3 protein is CASSESRTMANYGYTF. CDR3 sequence (DNA): TGTGCCAGCAGTGAATCGCGGACCATGGCTAACTATGGCTACACCTTC.

This clonotype has ten or more counts. This sequence joins TRBV20-1 and TRBJ2-5, with 8 bases identical to TRBD2. The length of the CDR3 is 13 residues. Per germline, CDR1 DFQATT and CDR2 SNEGSKA (reference sequence). The CDR3 here is CAISGANQETQYF. The CDR3 DNA reads TGCGCAATTAGCGGGGCCAACCAAGAGACCCAGTACTTC.

This clonotype was seen at least ten times. This chain joins TRBV6-1 and TRBJ1-1; TRBD1 matches 7 bases. Germline V gene lookup returns CDR1 MNHNS and CDR2 SASEGT. V was pared by 4 bases and J by 7 bases, with 6 bases of the junction left unmatched. The CDR3 loop spans 13 amino acids. The CDR3 DNA sequence: TGTGCCAGCAGTGCAGTTGGGGACAGTGAAGCTTTCTTT. As protein: CASSAVGDSEAFF.

The chain recombines TRBV19 with TRBJ1-1; 8 bases are a match to TRBD1. The CDR3 has 16 amino acids. Germline values: CDR1 LNHDA, CDR2 SQIVND (reference sequence). V was clipped by 8 bases and J by 4 bases; unmatched bases: 15. CDR3 protein: CASEAGRGRPGTEAFF. In DNA, the CDR3 is TGTGCCAGTGAAGCTGGCAGGGGGCGCCCCGGCACTGAAGCTTTCTTT.

The chain is built from TRBV12-3 or TRBV12-4 and TRBJ2-7, with 10 bases fitting TRBD2. V was pared by 8 bases and J by 2 bases, with 9 bases of the junction left unmatched. This CDR3 comprises 15 residues. The CDR3 region is CASSPRTSGTYEQYF. In DNA, the CDR3 is TGTGCCAGCTCACCCCGGACTAGCGGCACCTACGAGCAGTACTTC.

This clonotype occurred many times. The chain uses TRBV2 and TRBJ2-5; a possible D gene is TRBD2 (5 bases). Trimming removed 6 bases at V and 4 bases at J, with 9 bases between. This CDR3 has 12 amino acids. Germline CDR1 reads SNHLY; CDR2 reads FYNNEI. CDR3: CASRVGRETQYF. In DNA form, the CDR3 reads TGTGCCAGCAGAGTGGGGAGAGAGACCCAGTACTTC. The full variable domain, with the rest looked up from reference TRBV2 and TRBJ2-5, is EPEVTQTPSHQVTQMGQEVILRCVPISNHLYFYWYRQILGQKVEFLVSFYNNEISEKSEIFDDQFSVERPDGSNFTLKIRSTKLEDSAMYFCASRVGRETQYFGPGTRLLVL.

V usage is TRBV5-6 and J usage is TRBJ1-1; D is unresolved. Per germline, CDR1 SGHDT and CDR2 YYEEEE. The CDR3 loop spans 16 amino acids. V was shortened by 2 bases and J by 0 bases, with 14 bases between the two germline ends. This CDR3 reads CASSFGSDGLNTEAFF. Here the CDR3 DNA reads TGTGCCAGCAGCTTTGGATCGGACGGATTGAACACTGAAGCTTTCTTT.

This clonotype appeared many times. V and J are TRBV10-3 and TRBJ2-7, with D perhaps TRBD1 (6 bases). The CDR3 is 11 residues long. V was shortened by 4 bases and J by 6 bases, with 7 bases between the two germline ends. Germline V gene sequence: CDR1 ENHRY, CDR2 SYGVKD. As DNA, the CDR3 is TGTGCCATCAGTGGAGGGGGCGAGCAGTACTTC. Translation: CAISGGGEQYF.

This clonotype was observed at least ten times. The chain employs TRBV20-1 and TRBJ2-7; unclear D gene. V lost 3 bases, J lost 0 bases, and 9 bases lay in between. Germline CDR1 and CDR2: DFQATT and SNEGSKA (reference sequence). The CDR3 totals 13 residues. The CDR3 spells CSARGESSYEQYF. The CDR3, as DNA: TGCAGTGCTAGGGGCGAGAGCTCCTACGAGCAGTACTTC.

This clonotype was observed many times. This chain joins TRBV2 and TRBJ1-5; D is uncertain. V was trimmed by 11 bases and J by 5 bases, leaving 19 bases between them. The CDR3 loop spans 14 amino acids. The germline CDR1 and CDR2 sequences are SNHLY and FYNNEI. The CDR3 DNA is TGTGCCGGCAAGGGCAACCCTGGCGATCAGCCCCAGCATTTT. Its translation: CAGKGNPGDQPQHF.

This clonotype was seen ten or more times. The chain recombines TRBV12-3 or TRBV12-4 with TRBJ1-6, with D unclear. Trimming stripped 2 bases from V and 7 bases from J, with 24 bases between. The length of the CDR3 is 19 residues. The CDR3 here is CASSLRDLMAQQRNSPLHF. CDR3 bases: TGTGCCAGCAGTTTAAGAGACTTGATGGCCCAACAGCGGAATTCACCCCTCCACTTT.

The sample holds many counts of this clonotype. The chain couples TRBV6-1 to TRBJ1-1, with 9 bases identical to TRBD1. The CDR3 runs 15 residues. The V gene's germline CDR1 is MNHNS and CDR2 SASEGT. Trimming cost V 5 bases and J 0 bases; bases outside gene matches: 4. The CDR3 DNA follows: TGTGCCAGCAGTAAAACAGGGGGCATGAACACTGAAGCTTTCTTT. Encoded protein: CASSKTGGMNTEAFF.

This clonotype was detected ten times or more. The rearrangement uses TRBV11-3 and TRBJ2-2; D is perhaps TRBD2 (5 bases). This CDR3 has 13 residues. V lost 1 base and J 6 bases, leaving 6 bases between the germline ends. CDR1 SGHNT and CDR2 YENEEA come from the germline V gene. The CDR3 sequence: CASSLASPGELFF. Here the CDR3 DNA reads TGTGCCAGCAGCTTAGCTAGCCCCGGGGAGCTGTTTTTT. Full variable domain (outside the CDR3, taken from reference TRBV11-3 and TRBJ2-2): EAGVVQSPRYKIIEKKQPVAFWCNPISGHNTLYWYLQNLGQGPELLIRYENEEAVDDSQLPKDRFSAERLKGVDSTLKIQPAELGDSAVYLCASSLASPGELFFGEGSRLTVL.

This clonotype has more than one count but fewer than ten. This chain links TRBV12-3 or TRBV12-4 with TRBJ1-2, with D hard to call. The germline V and J ends were trimmed by 3 bases and 4 bases, with 9 bases remaining between them. This CDR3 comprises 13 residues. The CDR3 loop reads CASSFEETYGYTF. The CDR3 DNA reads TGTGCCAGCAGTTTCGAGGAGACCTATGGCTACACCTTC.

This clonotype was counted ten times or more. The chain joins TRBV30 to TRBJ1-1; D is unclear. The germline V gene encodes CDR1 GTSNPN and CDR2 SVGIG (reference sequence). The CDR3 consists of 12 residues. V was pared by 4 bases and J by 2 bases, with 8 bases between. CDR3 sequence (DNA): TGTGCCTGGACCGGGGAAAACACTGAAGCTTTCTTT. Its translation: CAWTGENTEAFF.

This clonotype appeared many times. The V gene is TRBV20-1, the J gene TRBJ2-5; D might be TRBD2 (6 bases). V was pared by 2 bases and J by 4 bases, with 17 bases between. The CDR3 has 15 amino acids. Per germline, CDR1 DFQATT and CDR2 SNEGSKA (reference sequence). CDR3 loop: CSARIGGEVGETQYF. The DNA of the CDR3 is TGCAGTGCTAGAATAGGCGGGGAGGTGGGAGAGACCCAGTACTTC.

There are many counts of this clonotype. The rearrangement uses TRBV10-1 and TRBJ2-5; 10 bases are a match to TRBD2. The CDR3 spans 17 residues. The germline CDR1 and CDR2 sequences are WNHNN and SYGVQD (reference sequence). The ends lost 7 bases at V and 1 base at J; junction bases unmatched: 12. The CDR3 DNA reads as TGCGCCAGCACCCCCAGACTAGCGGGCGGAGTCCAAGAGACCCAGTACTTC. Protein product: CASTPRLAGGVQETQYF.

This clonotype was observed a handful of times. This chain connects TRBV7-3 to TRBJ2-7, with 9 bases matching TRBD1. CDR1 and CDR2 (germline): SGHTA, FQGTGA. The CDR3 runs to 16 residues. V dropped 1 base and J dropped 3; count of bases not matched to a gene: 7. CDR3 sequence reads: CASSLMPGQGIYEQYF. CDR3 nucleotides: TGTGCCAGCAGCTTAATGCCGGGACAGGGAATCTACGAGCAGTACTTC.

This clonotype was found many times. CDR3 coding DNA: TGTGCCAGCAGTGAAGCGGGGGACGCGGACAGAGTCTATGGCTACACCTTC. This sequence encodes CASSEAGDADRVYGYTF. The chain links TRBV2 to TRBJ1-2; maybe TRBD1 (6 bases). The CDR3 is made up of 17 amino acids. Germline CDR1 and CDR2: SNHLY and FYNNEI. V was trimmed by 0 bases and J by 4 bases, leaving 18 bases between them.

V and J are TRBV12-3 or TRBV12-4 and TRBJ1-2; no clear D gene. The CDR3 has 12 residues. V gave up 8 bases and J gave up 3 bases, with 10 bases separating them. CDR3 DNA: TGTGCCAGCCTCTCTTGGGACTATGGCTACACCTTC. Translated, it gives CASLSWDYGYTF.

In this sample, this clonotype turned up many times. J is TRBJ2-4 and V is TRBV20-1; TRBD2 aligns across 14 bases. Losses at the gene ends were 5 bases for V and 0 bases for J; bases not matched to a gene: 15. Looked up from germline, CDR1 is DFQATT and CDR2 is SNEGSKA (reference sequence). The CDR3 has 20 residues. CDR3 sequence: CSAYPTSGGVAPLAKNIQYF. The CDR3 nucleotides read TGCAGTGCTTACCCGACTAGCGGGGGGGTCGCCCCTTTAGCCAAAAACATTCAGTACTTC.

This chain joins TRBV28 and TRBJ1-5, with a tentative D call TRBD1 (6 bases). The germline V and J ends were trimmed by 6 bases and 7 bases, with 16 bases remaining between them. CDR3 length: 14 residues. CDR1 and CDR2 (germline): MDHEN, SYDVKM. CDR3 sequence: CASSLGGREQPQHF. The CDR3 DNA follows: TGTGCCAGCAGCCTTGGGGGCAGGGAGCAGCCCCAGCATTTT.

This clonotype was seen ten or more times. V is TRBV5-1 and J is TRBJ1-6, with 8 nucleotides matching TRBD1. Trimming at V came to 4 bases and at J to 10 bases, leaving 10 bases not matched to a gene. CDR1 is SGHRS and CDR2 is YFSETQ in the germline V gene. This CDR3 is 15 amino acids long. The CDR3 sequence: CASSRMTGVASPLHF. CDR3 DNA: TGCGCCAGCAGCAGGATGACAGGGGTAGCGTCACCCCTCCACTTT.

As for this clonotype: It may be a read error: a sequence one base away is much more abundant. The chain couples TRBV19 to TRBJ2-7; 7 positions agree with TRBD1. The CDR3 loop spans 13 amino acids. In germline, CDR1 is LNHDA, CDR2 SQIVND (reference sequence). With 0 bases clipped from V and 6 bases from J, the junction kept 2 bases outside the gene matches. The CDR3 bases are TGTGCCAGTAGTATAGACAGGGGGTGCGAGCAGTACTTC. Amino acid sequence: CASSIDRGCEQYF.

In this sample, this clonotype turned up many times. The chain links TRBV6-1 to TRBJ1-2; a weak D match, TRBD1 (6 bases). V was cut by 2 bases and J by 4 bases, with 20 bases left in between. Germline CDR1 reads MNHNS; CDR2 reads SASEGT. The CDR3 length is 17 residues. In DNA form, the CDR3 reads TGTGCCAGCAGTGAAAGCGTTTGGGGACACCAGCTCTATGGCTACACCTTC. This translates into CASSESVWGHQLYGYTF.

This clonotype was observed many times. The chain couples TRBV11-2 to TRBJ2-2; D possibly corresponds to TRBD2 (6 bases). Deletions cut 1 base from V and 0 bases from J, with 9 bases between. The CDR3 is 16 residues long. Germline loops: CDR1 SGHAT, CDR2 FQNNGV. Written as DNA, the CDR3 is TGTGCCAGCAGCTTAGGTAGCGGCTCGAACACCGGGGAGCTGTTTTTT. Protein sequence: CASSLGSGSNTGELFF.

A remark on this clonotype: The junction and the germline gene differ at one end; a read error may be behind it. The CDR3 here is CASTVRGTDAFF. CDR3 DNA sequence: TGTGCCAGCACCGTAAGGGGAACTGATGCTTTCTTT. V gene TRBV12-3 or TRBV12-4 combines with J gene TRBJ1-1; the D gene is possibly TRBD1 (5 bases). The CDR3 has 12 residues.

Ten or more counts support this clonotype. This CDR3 reads CASTSGTGALSGNTIYF. The DNA for the CDR3 is TGTGCCAGCACTTCCGGGACAGGGGCCCTCTCTGGAAACACCATATATTTT. The chain employs TRBV9 and TRBJ1-3; 10 bases fit TRBD1. CDR3 size: 17 residues. V lost 6 bases and J lost 0; bases outside the gene matches: 9. CDR1 is SGDLS and CDR2 is YYNGEE in the germline V gene.

The chain has TRBV28 and TRBJ1-5, with D possibly being TRBD1 (5 bases). The CDR3 totals 15 residues. V was shortened by 7 bases and J by 0 bases, with 13 bases between the two germline ends. Germline loops: CDR1 MDHEN, CDR2 SYDVKM. The chain's CDR3 is CASTLRGYSNQPQHF. CDR3 in DNA: TGTGCCAGCACCCTTAGGGGTTATAGCAATCAGCCCCAGCATTTT.

In this sample, this clonotype turned up many times. This chain uses TRBV25-1 with TRBJ2-4; 11 bases match TRBD2. This CDR3 has 16 amino acids. Losses at the gene ends were 2 bases for V and 6 bases for J; bases not matched to a gene: 6. CDR1 and CDR2 (germline): MGHDK, SYGVNS. CDR3 nucleotides: TGTGCCAGCAGTGAAACCCTAGCGGGGGGCAGAAACATTCAGTACTTC. It translates to CASSETLAGGRNIQYF.